Each of the 25 T cell receptor beta chains below was sequenced from the same sample in a study of blood T cell repertoires in COVID-19. Measured with immunoSEQ multiplex PCR; TCRdb has only the in-frame clones, and not every one. Here the sample spans fewer than 250,000 clones, 70% to 85% being singletons. The sequencing input was peripheral blood. Every receptor here comes from a woman of 80 years or more with acute or convalescent COVID-19.

The V gene is TRBV6-2 or TRBV6-3, the J gene TRBJ2-7; 9 nucleotides match TRBD1. The CDR3 has 15 amino acids. V was pared by 4 bases and J by 3 bases, with 7 bases of the junction left unmatched. CDR1 and CDR2 (germline): MNHEY, SVGEGT. CDR3 sequence reads: CASSSSGTGLYEQYF. The CDR3 nucleotides read TGTGCCAGCAGTTCGTCCGGGACAGGGCTCTACGAGCAGTACTTC.

In its sample, this clone was seen once. The chain employs TRBV14 and TRBJ2-3; D may be TRBD1 (6 bases). Trimming removed 0 bases from V and 4 bases from J, with 11 bases in between. The V gene's germline CDR1 is SGHDN and CDR2 FVKESK. The length of the CDR3 is 15 residues. Here the CDR3 reads CASSQDIGGADTQYF. The CDR3 coding sequence is TGTGCCAGCAGCCAAGATATTGGGGGCGCAGATACGCAGTATTTT.

The chain uses TRBV19 and TRBJ2-2, with 7 positions matching TRBD2. Germline trimming cut 3 bases from V and 4 bases from J; bases unmatched to any gene: 5. The CDR3 spans 15 residues. The V gene's germline CDR1 is LNHDA and CDR2 SQIVND (reference sequence). CDR3 loop: CASSIGGISTGELFF. The CDR3 nucleotides read TGTGCCAGTAGTATCGGGGGGATCAGCACCGGGGAGCTGTTTTTT.

In this sample, this clone turned up once. V usage is TRBV11-2 and J usage is TRBJ2-3; the match to TRBD1 covers 8 bases. The germline V gene has CDR1 SGHAT and CDR2 FQNNGV. J lost 2 bases, V lost 5 bases, and 3 bases had no gene match. This CDR3 has 14 amino acids. CDR3 nucleotides: TGTGCCAGCAGCCCGACAGGGGTCACAGATACGCAGTATTTT. Protein sequence: CASSPTGVTDTQYF.

This clone was seen only once. V and J are TRBV7-6 and TRBJ2-3; TRBD1 matches 10 bases. The CDR3 spans 16 residues. Trimming took 3 bases from V and 4 from J; bases not matched to a gene: 7. Germline V gene data show CDR1 as SGHVS and CDR2 as FNYEAQ. CDR3 sequence: CASSLGGTGAPDTQYF. The DNA of the CDR3 is TGTGCCAGCAGCTTGGGGGGGACAGGGGCCCCAGATACGCAGTATTTT.

The chain links TRBV4-2 to TRBJ2-3; 16 bases agree with TRBD2. Germline CDR1 reads LGHNA; CDR2 reads YNFKEQ. The CDR3 has 21 amino acids. The junction had 13 bases not matched to a gene; V was cut back by 0 bases and J by 4 bases. The CDR3 loop is CASSQDWRGTSGRAWSDTQYF. The CDR3 DNA follows: TGTGCCAGCAGCCAAGATTGGCGGGGGACTAGCGGGAGGGCCTGGTCAGATACGCAGTATTTT.

The chain carries TRBV19 and TRBJ2-1; 12 bases match TRBD2. Germline V gene sequence: CDR1 LNHDA, CDR2 SQIVND (reference sequence). The V segment lost 9 bases and the J segment 7 bases; nucleotides outside the gene matches: 7. The CDR3 length is 14 residues. CDR3 nucleotides: TGTGCCAGCGTGACTAGCGGGGGACGGAATGAGCAGTTCTTC. Protein sequence: CASVTSGGRNEQFF.

The table lists this clone with a few counts. This rearrangement joins TRBV7-8 to TRBJ2-2; D perhaps matches TRBD1 (5 bases). The germline CDR1 and CDR2 sequences are SGHVS and FQNEAQ. The ends were cut back, 1 base at V and 3 bases at J, with 9 bases in the middle. The CDR3 has 15 amino acids. The CDR3 protein is CASSLDWGHTGELFF. As DNA, the CDR3 is TGTGCCAGCAGCTTAGACTGGGGCCACACCGGGGAGCTGTTTTTT. Together with reference TRBV7-8 and TRBJ2-2, the CDR3 gives the full variable domain: GAGVSQSPRYKVAKRGQDVALRCDPISGHVSLFWYQQALGQGPEFLTYFQNEAQLDKSGLPSDRFFAERPEGSVSTLKIQRTQQEDSAVYLCASSLDWGHTGELFFGEGSRLTVL.

This chain joins TRBV3-1 (or the pseudogene TRBV3-2) and TRBJ1-4; 8 nucleotides agree with TRBD1. Germline V gene sequence: CDR1 LGHDT, CDR2 YNNKEL (reference sequence). The V and J ends lost 7 bases and 3 bases, in that order; junction bases with no gene match: 10. The CDR3 has 16 residues. The CDR3 coding sequence is TGTGCCAGCAACACAGGGGGAGGTAGAGCTAATGAAAAACTGTTTTTT. As protein: CASNTGGGRANEKLFF.

In this sample, this clone turned up a few times. The chain carries TRBV2 and TRBJ1-5, with D perhaps matching TRBD1 (5 bases). Per germline, CDR1 SNHLY and CDR2 FYNNEI. V was cut by 7 bases and J by 7 bases, with 17 bases left in between. CDR3 length: 14 amino acids. The CDR3 loop is CASTAAGMYQPQHF. The DNA for the CDR3 is TGTGCCAGCACCGCAGCAGGGATGTACCAGCCCCAGCATTTT.

This chain joins TRBV3-1 (or the pseudogene TRBV3-2) and TRBJ2-7; D gene ambiguous. This CDR3 has 11 amino acids. V was cut by 3 bases and J by 7 bases, with 7 bases left in between. Germline CDR1 and CDR2: LGHDT and YNNKEL (reference sequence). DNA of the CDR3: TGTGCCAGCAGCCAGTCCCCTGAGCAGTACTTC. This gives the protein CASSQSPEQYF.

The gene calls are TRBV9 and TRBJ2-1; D uncertain. Trimming cost V 1 base and J 7 bases, with 9 bases left between them. This CDR3 contains 13 residues. Germline CDR1 SGDLS, CDR2 YYNGEE. Written as DNA, the CDR3 is TGTGCCAGCAGCGTATTAGATTGGAATGAGCAGTTCTTC. It codes for CASSVLDWNEQFF.

This clone appeared a single time. The chain has TRBV4-3 and TRBJ1-3; D is unresolved. V lost 0 bases and J lost 0, with 9 bases in between. The CDR3 is 16 residues long. Germline CDR1 and CDR2: LGHNA and YSLEER. CDR3 sequence: CASSQDRVSSGNTIYF. The CDR3 region has the DNA TGCGCCAGCAGCCAAGATCGAGTGAGCTCTGGAAACACCATATATTTT.

The CDR3 region is CASSSRDINQPQHF. The DNA for the CDR3 is TGTGCCAGCAGCTCCCGGGACATCAATCAGCCCCAGCATTTT. This chain links TRBV7-8 with TRBJ1-5, with a possible D match to TRBD1 (6 bases). From germline, CDR1 is SGHVS and CDR2 FQNEAQ. This CDR3 spans 14 amino acids. V was pared by 4 bases and J by 3 bases, with 10 bases between.

This chain uses TRBV7-2 with TRBJ1-2, with D uncertain. The CDR3 is made up of 14 amino acids. Germline V lookup: CDR1 SGHTA, CDR2 FQGNSA. Trimming took 4 bases from V and 2 from J, leaving 11 bases between them. The CDR3 coding sequence is TGTGCCAGCAGCTCGTATCTGCAGAACTATGGCTACACCTTC. Protein sequence: CASSSYLQNYGYTF. Full variable domain (rest looked up from reference TRBV7-2 and TRBJ1-2): GAGVSQSPSNKVTEKGKDVELRCDPISGHTALYWYRQSLGQGLEFLIYFQGNSAPDKSGLPSDRFSAERTGGSVSTLTIQRTQQEDSAVYLCASSSYLQNYGYTFGSGTRLTVV.

The chain carries TRBV6-6 and TRBJ1-5, with 8 bases aligning to TRBD1. The CDR3 covers 14 residues. Germline V gene data show CDR1 as MNHNY and CDR2 as SVGAGI (reference sequence). The ends lost 5 bases at V and 7 bases at J; junction bases unmatched: 7. CDR3 sequence reads: CASSTDRGWQPQHF. The DNA of the CDR3 is TGTGCCAGCAGTACAGACAGGGGTTGGCAGCCCCAGCATTTT.

This chain links TRBV7-3 with TRBJ2-3, with 10 bases that match TRBD2. V shed 1 base and J 3 bases; nucleotides not matched to a gene: 1. The CDR3 is 15 amino acids. Looked up from germline, CDR1 is SGHTA and CDR2 is FQGTGA. This CDR3 reads CASSLISGRTDTQYF. DNA of the CDR3: TGTGCCAGCAGCTTAATTAGCGGGAGGACAGATACGCAGTATTTT.

This clone has only one observation. The CDR3 reads CASSQDWSVNTEAFF. CDR3 nucleotide sequence: TGTGCCAGCAGCCAAGATTGGTCGGTGAACACTGAAGCTTTCTTT. This chain connects TRBV14 to TRBJ1-1, with D uncertain. The CDR3 has 15 residues. Germline V gene sequence: CDR1 SGHDN, CDR2 FVKESK. V lost 0 bases, J lost 0 bases, and 8 bases lay in between.

The chain links TRBV7-2 to TRBJ1-4, with D possibly TRBD1 on 6 matching bases. With 4 bases removed from V and 2 bases from J, the gap between germline ends came to 8 bases. The CDR3 runs to 14 residues. The V gene's germline CDR1 is SGHTA and CDR2 FQGNSA. CDR3 DNA: TGTGCCAGCAGCTCTGACAGGACTAATGAAAAACTGTTTTTT. Translation gives CASSSDRTNEKLFF.

J is TRBJ2-1 and V is TRBV6-4; 8 nucleotides align to TRBD2. Germline V CDR1 and CDR2: MRHNA, SNTAGT. CDR3 size: 15 residues. The J segment lost 6 bases and the V segment lost 5 bases, leaving 9 bases of the junction unmatched. The CDR3 loop reads CASSTFGGAGNEQFF. The CDR3 bases are TGTGCCAGCAGTACCTTCGGGGGGGCTGGCAATGAGCAGTTCTTC.

This sequence joins TRBV25-1 and TRBJ1-1, with 8 bases lining up with TRBD1. This CDR3 comprises 13 residues. The trim removed 7 bases at V and 5 bases at J, leaving 6 bases unmatched. Germline lookup yields CDR1 MGHDK and CDR2 SYGVNS. CDR3 loop: CASTRTGSTEAFF. The CDR3 bases are TGTGCCAGCACCCGGACAGGGAGTACTGAAGCTTTCTTT. Combining the CDR3 with reference TRBV25-1 and TRBJ1-1 gives the whole variable domain EADIYQTPRYLVIGTGKKITLECSQTMGHDKMYWYQQDPGMELHLIHYSYGVNSTEKGDLSSESTVSRIRTEHFPLTLESARPSHTSQYLCASTRTGSTEAFFGQGTRLTVV.

The chain recombines TRBV6-4 with TRBJ1-2; TRBD1 is a possible D gene (6 bases). V was trimmed by 7 bases and J by 6 bases, leaving 24 bases between them. This CDR3 spans 16 amino acids. In germline, CDR1 is MRHNA, CDR2 SNTAGT. CDR3 sequence: CASNDPPPDRYHGYTF. CDR3 sequence (DNA): TGTGCCAGCAACGACCCTCCCCCCGACAGGTACCATGGCTACACCTTC.

This chain joins TRBV5-1 and TRBJ2-1; 10 bases map to TRBD1. Trimming cost V 4 bases and J 5 bases; bases outside gene matches: 9. The CDR3 length is 16 residues. CDR1 SGHRS and CDR2 YFSETQ come from the germline V gene. The CDR3 here is CASSMRTGGRDNEQFF. The DNA of the CDR3 is TGCGCCAGCAGCATGAGGACAGGGGGTAGGGACAATGAGCAGTTCTTC.

This clone was picked up many times. The gene calls are TRBV5-6 and TRBJ1-1, with 11 nucleotides matching TRBD1. CDR3 length equals 14 residues. Germline V lookup: CDR1 SGHDT, CDR2 YYEEEE. V lost 4 bases to trimming and J lost 8 bases; unmatched junction nucleotides: 7. CDR3 protein: CASSHRTGGLEAFF. In DNA form, the CDR3 reads TGTGCCAGCAGCCATCGGACAGGGGGCCTGGAAGCTTTCTTT.

This clone came up a few times. The chain is built from TRBV7-2 and TRBJ1-2; 7 nucleotides align to TRBD1. Germline V gene lookup returns CDR1 SGHTA and CDR2 FQGNSA. With 4 bases clipped from V and 6 bases from J, the junction kept 5 bases outside the gene matches. The CDR3 loop spans 13 amino acids. DNA for the CDR3: TGTGCCAGCAGCTACTCAGGGGGAAATGGCTACACCTTC. Protein: CASSYSGGNGYTF. Complete variable domain (other parts from reference TRBV7-2 and TRBJ1-2): GAGVSQSPSNKVTEKGKDVELRCDPISGHTALYWYRQSLGQGLEFLIYFQGNSAPDKSGLPSDRFSAERTGGSVSTLTIQRTQQEDSAVYLCASSYSGGNGYTFGSGTRLTVV.